These T cell receptor beta chains were read from a single sample in a study of regulatory T cells in long-lasting Graves disease. Each CDR3 protein gets one entry after TCRdb re-called the multiplex PCR reads with MiXCR. The sample contains 200,000 to 250,000 distinct CDR3 sequences, roughly 19% of which appear only once. The sample also formed part of further work on T cells in Graves' hyperthyroidism and ophthalmopathy.

The sample consisted of peripheral blood mononuclear cells (PBMCs), taken at new diagnosis, from a patient treated with antithyroid drugs. These receptors all stem from a woman aged 25 to 45 with Graves disease. CDR3s include the opening cysteine and the closing phenylalanine or tryptophan. Fields, in order: D gene, clone size, J gene, V gene, CDR3 protein, CDR3 DNA. The D gene is left open where the match is weak. Clone size is given for some rows only: seen once, a few or many times, or a class if the clone is expanded.

d_call: -
clone_size: many
j_call: TRBJ1-4
v_call: TRBV5-5
cdr3_aa: CASSEQVSKEKLFF
cdr3_nt: TGCGCCAGCAGCGAACAGGTCTCGAAGGAAAAACTGTTTTTT

d_call: -
clone_size: -
j_call: TRBJ2-1
v_call: TRBV28
cdr3_aa: CASLRGENNEQFF
cdr3_nt: TGTGCCAGTTTAAGGGGAGAGAACAATGAGCAGTTCTTC

d_call: -
clone_size: many
j_call: TRBJ1-1
v_call: TRBV19
cdr3_aa: CASSITGTVNTEAFF
cdr3_nt: TGTGCCAGTAGTATCACGGGGACCGTGAACACTGAAGCTTTCTTT

d_call: TRBD2
clone_size: many
j_call: TRBJ2-3
v_call: TRBV29-1
cdr3_aa: CSSMGGRGTDTQYF
cdr3_nt: TGCAGCTCCATGGGCGGGAGGGGTACAGATACGCAGTATTTT

d_call: -
clone_size: many
j_call: TRBJ2-2
v_call: TRBV5-1
cdr3_aa: CASSLGRGHNTGELFF
cdr3_nt: TGCGCCAGCAGCTTGGGCCGCGGCCACAACACCGGGGAGCTGTTTTTT

d_call: -
clone_size: many
j_call: TRBJ1-2
v_call: TRBV18
cdr3_aa: CASSLSLSSGYTF
cdr3_nt: TGTGCCAGCTCACTCTCGTTAAGTTCTGGCTACACCTTC

d_call: -
clone_size: -
j_call: TRBJ2-5
v_call: TRBV5-4
cdr3_aa: CASSPRRAEETQYF
cdr3_nt: TGTGCCAGCAGCCCCAGGAGGGCCGAAGAGACCCAGTACTTC

d_call: -
clone_size: many
j_call: TRBJ2-1
v_call: TRBV9
cdr3_aa: CASSPRQYNEQFF
cdr3_nt: TGTGCCAGCAGCCCCCGGCAATACAATGAGCAGTTCTTC

d_call: -
clone_size: few
j_call: TRBJ2-1
v_call: TRBV12-3/TRBV12-4
cdr3_aa: CASSFGGGEQFF
cdr3_nt: TGTGCCAGCAGTTTTGGAGGAGGTGAGCAGTTCTTC

d_call: TRBD1
clone_size: few
j_call: TRBJ2-3
v_call: TRBV20-1
cdr3_aa: CSQTGEFVDTQYF
cdr3_nt: TGCAGCCAAACAGGGGAATTCGTGGATACGCAGTATTTT